These 8 T cell receptor beta chains were all obtained from the same sample, sequenced in a study of blood T cell repertoires in COVID-19. Measured with immunoSEQ multiplex PCR; TCRdb has only the in-frame clones, and not every one. Here the sample spans 80,000 to 90,000 clones, 70% to 90% being singletons. The sample comprised peripheral blood. All receptors come from a man between 60 and 75 years old with acute or convalescent COVID-19.

The chain couples TRBV7-6 to TRBJ2-7, with 11 bases matching TRBD1. The ends lost 4 bases at V and 3 bases at J; junction bases unmatched: 5. Germline CDR1 reads SGHVS; CDR2 reads FNYEAQ. The CDR3 consists of 15 residues. CDR3 loop: CASSSGGTGGYEQYF. The CDR3, as DNA: TGTGCCAGCAGCTCGGGCGGGACAGGGGGCTACGAGCAGTACTTC.

The chain combines TRBV18 with TRBJ1-4; D not certain. The CDR3 has 15 amino acids. Germline CDR1 is KGHSH and CDR2 is LQKENI. The ends were cut back, 2 bases at V and 0 bases at J, with 7 bases in the middle. CDR3 in amino acids: CASSPGVATNEKLFF. The CDR3 DNA reads as TGTGCCAGCTCACCAGGAGTTGCAACTAATGAAAAACTGTTTTTT. Full variable domain (remainder filled in from reference TRBV18 and TRBJ1-4): NAGVMQNPRHLVRRRGQEARLRCSPMKGHSHVYWYRQLPEEGLKFMVYLQKENIIDESGMPKERFSAEFPKEGPSILRIQQVVRGDSAAYFCASSPGVATNEKLFFGSGTQLSVL.

V usage is TRBV25-1 and J usage is TRBJ1-5; no clear D. The CDR3 spans 13 residues. Germline CDR1 reads MGHDK; CDR2 reads SYGVNS. V was clipped by 5 bases and J by 2 bases, with 7 bases between them. The CDR3 spells CASSSPGNQPQHF. Here the CDR3 DNA reads TGTGCCAGCAGTAGCCCCGGCAATCAGCCCCAGCATTTT.

The count of this clone is one. The chain links TRBV5-1 to TRBJ2-5; 8 bases align to TRBD2. J was trimmed by 5 bases and V by 4 bases; bases with no gene match: 7. Germline values: CDR1 SGHRS, CDR2 YFSETQ. The CDR3 is made up of 14 amino acids. CDR3 loop: CASSQQGGGETQYF. The CDR3 bases are TGCGCCAGCAGCCAGCAGGGCGGGGGGGAGACCCAGTACTTC.

To note about this clone: In the same sample, other DNA sequences code for this CDR3. This chain links TRBV19 with TRBJ2-7, with 8 bases fitting TRBD1. The ends lost 1 base at V and 4 bases at J; junction bases unmatched: 3. Germline V gives CDR1 LNHDA, CDR2 SQIVND (reference sequence). This CDR3 has 14 residues. CDR3 coding DNA: TGTGCCAGTAGTATAGCAGGGGGCGCGTACGAGCAGTACTTC. Residues: CASSIAGGAYEQYF. Together with reference TRBV19 and TRBJ2-7, the CDR3 gives the full variable domain: DGGITQSPKYLFRKEGQNVTLSCEQNLNHDAMYWYRQDPGQGLRLIYYSQIVNDFQKGDIAEGYSVSREKKESFPLTVTSAQKNPTAFYLCASSIAGGAYEQYFGPGTRLTVT.

The CDR3, as DNA: TGTGCCAGCAGCTCGACGACAGGGTGGGATGAAAAACTGTTTTTT. The encoded protein is CASSSTTGWDEKLFF. The chain is built from TRBV7-2 and TRBJ1-4; 7 nucleotides align to TRBD1. Germline loops: CDR1 SGHTA, CDR2 FQGNSA. This CDR3 contains 15 residues. Trimming cost V 4 bases and J 6 bases; bases outside gene matches: 8.

J is TRBJ2-1 and V is TRBV4-2; TRBD2 aligns across 10 bases. Germline V gene sequence: CDR1 LGHNA, CDR2 YNFKEQ. There are 17 residues in the CDR3. J was trimmed by 6 bases and V by 0 bases; bases with no gene match: 8. DNA of the CDR3: TGTGCCAGCAGCCAAGATAGCATAGCGGGGGGCCTCAATGAGCAGTTCTTC. This sequence encodes CASSQDSIAGGLNEQFF.

The CDR3: CASSFTGGYEQYF. The DNA of the CDR3 is TGTGCCAGCAGCTTCACAGGGGGTTACGAGCAGTACTTC. The V and J genes are TRBV7-8 and TRBJ2-7; 8 positions agree with TRBD1. This CDR3 contains 13 residues. The germline V gene encodes CDR1 SGHVS and CDR2 FQNEAQ. V lost 3 bases and J lost 4; bases outside the gene matches: 2. Together with reference TRBV7-8 and TRBJ2-7, the CDR3 gives the full variable domain: GAGVSQSPRYKVAKRGQDVALRCDPISGHVSLFWYQQALGQGPEFLTYFQNEAQLDKSGLPSDRFFAERPEGSVSTLKIQRTQQEDSAVYLCASSFTGGYEQYFGPGTRLTVT.